This T cell receptor beta chain was sequenced in a study of blood T cell repertoires in COVID-19. At the level of the study: COVID-19 samples from acute and convalescent phases originated in the United States, Italy and Spain. Sample material is recorded as cDNA or gDNA derived from T cells, B-cell-depleted T cells, or PBMCs.

This CDR3 is built from 14 residues. The germline CDR1 and CDR2 sequences are LNHDA and SQIVND (reference sequence). V gave up 1 base and J gave up 5 bases, with 11 bases separating them. In the original analysis: Reference gene primer amplification gave estimated nucleated cell counts. Here immunoSEQ multiplex PCR was the method, and the copy in TCRdb shows in-frame clones only, minus some. The DNA gave D and trimming, while V, J and clone size come from that table. Of roughly 81,000 clones listed, around 90% are singletons. V is TRBV19 and J is TRBJ2-5; possible D gene TRBD1, 6 bases. The TCR was taken from a man aged 35 to 55 with acute or convalescent COVID-19. The specimen was peripheral blood. CDR3 nucleotides: TGTGCCAGTAGTATAGGGGCAGGGGAGGAGACCCAGTACTTC. Translated, it gives CASSIGAGEETQYF.